Only a few counts were recorded for the clone carrying this TCR beta chain. The data were obtained in a study of CD8+CD57+ T cells in acquired aplastic anemia. Using genomic DNA as the template, TCR beta VDJ and CDR3 profiling was carried out. TCRdb re-called the reads through MiXCR, storing one row per CDR3 protein. In the table there are 150,000 to 200,000 distinct CDR3 sequences, around 48% of which are singletons. Germline-derived CDR1 and CDR2 are KGHDR and SFDVKD. The CDR3 loop spans 17 amino acids. The ends lost 1 base at V and 1 base at J; junction bases unmatched: 8. By flow cytometry, patients selected for sequencing had shown an expansion of CD8+CD57+ cells.

The sequence derives from a human donor with aplastic anemia. The V and J genes are TRBV24-1 and TRBJ1-1; 7 nucleotides agree with TRBD1. Sequenced input: sorted CD4+, CD8+, or CD8+CD57+ T cells (not recorded which) from PBMCs. The CDR3 reads CATSDFPDRTTNTEAFF. The CDR3, as DNA: TGTGCCACCAGTGATTTTCCGGACAGGACCACGAACACTGAAGCTTTCTTT.